A single sample gave rise to the 8 T cell receptor beta chains below, sequenced in a study of blood T cell repertoires in COVID-19. Sequenced by immunoSEQ multiplex PCR; TCRdb stores in-frame clones only, minus some. Of about 39,000 clones listed, approximately 84% are singletons. The sample was peripheral blood. All receptors come from a man aged 50-60 years with active or convalescent COVID-19.

The chain carries TRBV19 and TRBJ1-2, with 12 bases lining up with TRBD1. The length of the CDR3 is 16 residues. V was pared by 5 bases and J by 4 bases, with 8 bases of the junction left unmatched. Germline V gene sequence: CDR1 LNHDA, CDR2 SQIVND (reference sequence). As DNA, the CDR3 is TGTGCCAGTAGTCCGTCTCAGGGACAGGGGGCCTATGGCTACACCTTC. This gives the protein CASSPSQGQGAYGYTF.

The chain recombines TRBV3-1 (or the pseudogene TRBV3-2) with TRBJ1-2; 7 nucleotides align to TRBD1. Trimming at V came to 8 bases and at J to 8 bases, leaving 17 bases not matched to a gene. The CDR3 has 15 residues. Germline V gene sequence: CDR1 LGHDT, CDR2 YNNKEL (reference sequence). Here the CDR3 reads CASHHTSQGTEGYTF. CDR3 nucleotides: TGTGCCAGCCACCACACCTCACAGGGGACGGAGGGCTACACCTTC.

The V gene is TRBV19, the J gene TRBJ2-2; possibly TRBD1 for D (6 bases). V lost 5 bases and J lost 7, with 14 bases in between. The CDR3 covers 14 residues. Germline lookup yields CDR1 LNHDA and CDR2 SQIVND (reference sequence). For the CDR3, the DNA is TGTGCCAGTAGTGTGGGGGCTGGAGGCGGGGAGCTGTTTTTT. Encoded protein: CASSVGAGGGELFF.

The rearrangement uses TRBV7-8 and TRBJ2-7, with 14 bases identical to TRBD2. Germline loops: CDR1 SGHVS, CDR2 FQNEAQ. CDR3 length: 16 amino acids. Trimming removed 4 bases from V and 0 bases from J; junction bases left unmatched: 2. CDR3: CASSSGTSGGSYEQYF. The CDR3 DNA is TGTGCCAGCAGCTCCGGGACTAGCGGGGGCTCCTACGAGCAGTACTTC.

This chain uses TRBV6-5 with TRBJ1-2; TRBD1 is a possible D gene (6 bases). Trimming removed 2 bases at V and 6 bases at J, with 10 bases between. The CDR3 covers 13 residues. Per germline, CDR1 MNHEY and CDR2 SVGAGI. This chain's CDR3 is CASSYPNRDGYTF. CDR3 nucleotides: TGTGCCAGCAGTTACCCCAACAGGGATGGCTACACCTTC.

This clone came up once. This sequence joins TRBV11-2 and TRBJ1-2, with TRBD1 matching over 7 bases. Germline V CDR1 and CDR2: SGHAT, FQNNGV. J was trimmed by 8 bases and V by 5 bases; bases with no gene match: 8. This CDR3 is 13 amino acids long. Here the CDR3 reads CASSTTGDGGYTF. The CDR3 DNA reads as TGTGCCAGCAGCACAACAGGGGATGGGGGCTACACCTTC.

The chain uses TRBV6-5 and TRBJ2-2, with 7 bases matching TRBD1. J gave up 1 base and V 7 bases, and 6 bases lay outside the gene matches. This CDR3 has 15 amino acids. Germline V gene lookup returns CDR1 MNHEY and CDR2 SVGAGI. CDR3: CASTRTGLNTGELFF. CDR3 DNA sequence: TGTGCCAGCACCCGGACAGGCTTGAACACCGGGGAGCTGTTTTTT.

The rearrangement joins TRBV19 to TRBJ1-1; 7 positions match TRBD1. CDR1 is LNHDA and CDR2 is SQIVND in the germline V gene (reference sequence). Trimming took 6 bases from V and 5 from J; bases not matched to a gene: 9. The CDR3 is 14 amino acids. For the CDR3, the DNA is TGTGCCAGTAGCCCCACAGGGGTTGAAACTGAAGCTTTCTTT. Translated, it gives CASSPTGVETEAFF.